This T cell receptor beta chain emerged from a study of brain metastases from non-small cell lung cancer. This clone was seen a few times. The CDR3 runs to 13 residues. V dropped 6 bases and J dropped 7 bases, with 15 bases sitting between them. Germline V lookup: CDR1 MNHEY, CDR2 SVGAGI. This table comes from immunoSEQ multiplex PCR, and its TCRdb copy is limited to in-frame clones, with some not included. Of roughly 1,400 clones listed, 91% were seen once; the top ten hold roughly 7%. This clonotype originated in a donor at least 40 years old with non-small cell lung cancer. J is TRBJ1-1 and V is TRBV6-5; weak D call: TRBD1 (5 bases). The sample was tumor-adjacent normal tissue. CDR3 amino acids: CASSLLGDGEAFF. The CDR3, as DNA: TGTGCCAGCAGCCTGTTAGGGGACGGTGAAGCTTTCTTT.